This T cell receptor (beta chain) is drawn from a study of T cells in Graves' hyperthyroidism and ophthalmopathy. The sample holds many counts of this clonotype. Researchers took RNA transcripts and amplified the TCR beta CDR3 regions from them. The HTBI set primed first-round TCR CDR3 RT-PCR. TCRdb re-analysed the multiplex PCR reads in MiXCR, keeping a single row per CDR3 protein. The sample lists some 440,000 distinct CDR3 sequences; 15% to 19% were seen once. V gave up 6 bases and J gave up 12 bases, with 12 bases separating them. The CDR3 runs to 12 residues. V gene TRBV12-3 or TRBV12-4 combines with J gene TRBJ1-6, with D uncertain. The sample taken for sequencing was blood. This TCR derives from a woman aged 18-35 years with Graves' hyperthyroidism. This chain's CDR3 is CASRSFSGPLHF. CDR3 DNA: TGTGCCAGCAGGTCGTTTAGTGGACCCCTCCACTTT.